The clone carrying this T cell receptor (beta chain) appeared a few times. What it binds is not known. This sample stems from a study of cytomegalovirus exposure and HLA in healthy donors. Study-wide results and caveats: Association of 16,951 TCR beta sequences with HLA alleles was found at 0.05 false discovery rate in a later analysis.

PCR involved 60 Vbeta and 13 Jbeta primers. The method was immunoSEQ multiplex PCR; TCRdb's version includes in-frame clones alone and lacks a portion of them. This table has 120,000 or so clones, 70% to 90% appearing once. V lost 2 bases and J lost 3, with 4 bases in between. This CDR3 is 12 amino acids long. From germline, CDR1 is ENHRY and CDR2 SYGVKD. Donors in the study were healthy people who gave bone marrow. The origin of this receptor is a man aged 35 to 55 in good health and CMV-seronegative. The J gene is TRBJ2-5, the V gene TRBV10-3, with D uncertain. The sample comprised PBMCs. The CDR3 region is CAISEGKETQYF. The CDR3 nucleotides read TGTGCCATCAGTGAGGGCAAAGAGACCCAGTACTTC.